These 32 T cell receptor beta chains were all obtained from the same sample, sequenced in a study of T-cell memory formation after mild COVID-19. TCRdb reanalysed the 5' RACE reads using MiXCR and keeps one entry per CDR3 protein. The sample records roughly 560,000 distinct CDR3 sequences, roughly 21% being singletons. The specimen was PBMCs or a T cell subset sorted from them (not recorded which). These receptors originate from an adult woman who had mild COVID-19 (a few samples of this study predate the infection). Cell type and time point are not known.

The chain employs TRBV29-1 and TRBJ2-7; tentative D call: TRBD1 (6 bases). Germline CDR1 and CDR2: SQVTM and ANQGSEA. V was pared by 7 bases and J by 1 base, with 20 bases between. The length of the CDR3 is 15 residues. Here the CDR3 DNA reads TGCAGCGCAACTACCGGCAGGGGCGTATCCTACGAGCAGTACTTC. Protein product: CSATTGRGVSYEQYF.

This chain uses TRBV3-1 with TRBJ2-1, with 10 bases identical to TRBD1. Trimming at V came to 5 bases and at J to 4 bases, leaving 5 bases not matched to a gene. The CDR3 length is 15 residues. Germline-derived CDR1 and CDR2 are LGHDT and YNNKEL (reference sequence). The chain's CDR3 is CASSDTGQGYNEQFF. The CDR3 coding sequence is TGTGCCAGCAGCGACACGGGACAGGGGTACAATGAGCAGTTCTTC.

The table lists this clonotype with a few counts. This chain links TRBV29-1 with TRBJ2-6; D possibly corresponds to TRBD2 (5 bases). Per germline, CDR1 SQVTM and CDR2 ANQGSEA. This CDR3 contains 15 residues. V lost 3 bases to trimming and J lost 0 bases, with 9 bases between them. CDR3 nucleotide sequence: TGCAGCGTTGAGGAGGCAGGCTCTGGGGCCAACGTCCTGACTTTC. Protein sequence: CSVEEAGSGANVLTF.

This clonotype was observed a handful of times. V gene TRBV27 combines with J gene TRBJ2-7, with D possibly being TRBD2 (7 bases). The germline gives CDR1 MNHEY, CDR2 SMNVEV (reference sequence). The CDR3 is 13 residues long. V was shortened by 4 bases and J by 6 bases, with 13 bases between the two germline ends. CDR3 residues: CASSWGGAAEQYF. The DNA for the CDR3 is TGTGCCAGCAGTTGGGGGGGCGCGGCCGAGCAGTACTTC.

The CDR3 sequence: CASGQPEGLAGANVLTF. The CDR3 DNA is TGCGCCAGCGGACAACCAGAAGGGCTGGCTGGGGCCAACGTCCTGACTTTC. The chain recombines TRBV5-1 with TRBJ2-6, with D tentatively TRBD1 (5 bases). Germline CDR1 SGHRS, CDR2 YFSETQ. The V gene lost 7 bases and the J gene lost 2 bases, with 19 bases spanning the gap. CDR3 length equals 17 residues.

This clonotype has only a few counts. The chain uses TRBV9 and TRBJ2-1; D might be TRBD1 or TRBD2, each matching 6 bases. From germline, CDR1 is SGDLS and CDR2 YYNGEE. There are 17 residues in the CDR3. With 1 base removed from V and 0 bases from J, the gap between germline ends came to 14 bases. In DNA form, the CDR3 reads TGTGCCAGCAGCGTATCCCCGGGGGCCCGCTCCTACAATGAGCAGTTCTTC. Translated, it gives CASSVSPGARSYNEQFF.

V gene TRBV19 combines with J gene TRBJ1-5, with D possibly TRBD1 on 6 matching bases. The CDR3 length is 15 residues. Germline CDR1 is LNHDA and CDR2 is SQIVND (reference sequence). V dropped 3 bases and J dropped 7 bases, with 16 bases sitting between them. In nucleotides, the CDR3 is TGTGCCAGTAGTATGGGGGGGCAGGGTGCCCAGCCCCAGCATTTT. Amino acid sequence: CASSMGGQGAQPQHF.

This clonotype was detected only a few times. This chain connects TRBV5-1 to TRBJ2-3, with 8 bases matching TRBD2. The junction had 6 bases not matched to a gene; V was cut back by 1 base and J by 2 bases. Germline lookup yields CDR1 SGHRS and CDR2 YFSETQ. This CDR3 has 16 amino acids. Here the CDR3 DNA reads TGCGCCAGCAGCTTGTCGGGGGGGGCCGTCACAGATACGCAGTATTTT. Its translation: CASSLSGGAVTDTQYF.

V and J are TRBV20-1 and TRBJ1-1, with TRBD1 identical over 8 bases. After removal of 6 bases from V and 4 bases from J, the junction contained 4 bases not matched to a gene. The CDR3 runs 12 residues. In germline, CDR1 is DFQATT, CDR2 SNEGSKA (reference sequence). The DNA for the CDR3 is TGCAGTGCAAAAGGACAGGGCACTGAAGCTTTCTTT. It translates to CSAKGQGTEAFF.

The chain carries TRBV4-1 and TRBJ1-2, with D possibly being TRBD1 (6 bases). Germline V gives CDR1 MGHRA, CDR2 YSYEKL. Trimming left V 4 bases short and J 6 bases short, with 15 bases between. The CDR3 length is 14 residues. CDR3 bases: TGCGCCAGCAGCCGGGTCGGGGGGCAGGATGGCTACACCTTC. Its translation is CASSRVGGQDGYTF.

There are a few counts of this clonotype. J is TRBJ2-1 and V is TRBV3-1; D may match TRBD1 or TRBD2 (5 bases each). The CDR3 loop spans 13 amino acids. The germline gives CDR1 LGHDT, CDR2 YNNKEL (reference sequence). Deletions cut 7 bases from V and 5 bases from J, with 12 bases between. CDR3 region: CASNLGTDNEQFF. Written as DNA, the CDR3 is TGTGCCAGCAACCTTGGGACGGACAATGAGCAGTTCTTC.

V gene TRBV9 combines with J gene TRBJ1-1, with 8 nucleotides matching TRBD1. V was clipped by 4 bases and J by 5 bases; unmatched bases: 7. The CDR3 has 14 residues. Germline assignment: CDR1 SGDLS and CDR2 YYNGEE. The CDR3 nucleotides are TGTGCCAGCAGCCCATCGACAGGGGATACTGAAGCTTTCTTT. Translation gives CASSPSTGDTEAFF.

The CDR3 region is CASRGTLQTYEQYF. CDR3 bases: TGTGCCAGCAGAGGGACACTTCAAACCTACGAGCAGTACTTC. The V and J genes are TRBV6-5 and TRBJ2-7; tentative D call: TRBD1 (6 bases). CDR1 and CDR2 from the germline V gene are MNHEY and SVGAGI. Trimming stripped 6 bases from V and 2 bases from J, with 14 bases between. The CDR3 length is 14 residues.

This chain connects TRBV7-9 to TRBJ2-3; TRBD1 matches 7 bases. Trimming cost V 5 bases and J 6 bases; bases outside gene matches: 11. Germline V lookup: CDR1 SEHNR, CDR2 FQNEAQ (reference sequence). The CDR3 length is 15 residues. This chain's CDR3 is CASSRRQGLSDTQYF. CDR3 DNA sequence: TGTGCCAGCAGCCGAAGACAGGGTCTGAGCGATACGCAGTATTTT.

A few counts support this clonotype. V is TRBV4-3 and J is TRBJ2-1; 10 positions agree with TRBD2. Germline V gene data show CDR1 as LGHNA and CDR2 as YSLEER. The CDR3 is made up of 16 amino acids. V shed 0 bases and J 12 bases; nucleotides not matched to a gene: 11. The chain's CDR3 is CASSQDQREGKVRQFF. The CDR3 region has the DNA TGCGCCAGCAGCCAAGATCAGCGGGAGGGGAAAGTTAGGCAGTTCTTC.

This clonotype was recorded a few times. The chain employs TRBV2 and TRBJ2-7; 8 bases are shared with TRBD1. This CDR3 has 14 residues. The junction had 6 bases not matched to a gene; V was cut back by 5 bases and J by 3 bases. The germline V gene has CDR1 SNHLY and CDR2 FYNNEI. The CDR3 protein is CASSSTGADYEQYF. CDR3 DNA sequence: TGTGCCAGCAGTTCGACAGGGGCTGACTACGAGCAGTACTTC.

The chain recombines TRBV9 with TRBJ1-1; D perhaps matches TRBD1 (5 bases). This CDR3 is built from 17 residues. V was trimmed by 3 bases and J by 5 bases, leaving 23 bases between them. Germline CDR1 reads SGDLS; CDR2 reads YYNGEE. The CDR3 protein is CASSAPGGGAGRTEAFF. CDR3 coding DNA: TGTGCCAGCAGCGCCCCCGGGGGAGGGGCTGGGAGGACTGAAGCTTTCTTT.

The chain joins TRBV5-1 to TRBJ2-7, with D maybe TRBD2 (5 bases). The CDR3 covers 15 residues. Germline CDR1 is SGHRS and CDR2 is YFSETQ. Trimming left V 0 bases short and J 3 bases short, with 13 bases between. DNA of the CDR3: TGCGCCAGCAGCTTGGTCGGGGTGGGGAACTACGAGCAGTACTTC. Its translation is CASSLVGVGNYEQYF. The full variable domain, rest sourced from reference TRBV5-1 and TRBJ2-7, is KAGVTQTPRYLIKTRGQQVTLSCSPISGHRSVSWYQQTPGQGLQFLFEYFSETQRNKGNFPGRFSGRQFSNSRSEMNVSTLELGDSALYLCASSLVGVGNYEQYFGPGTRLTVT.

V usage is TRBV5-1 and J usage is TRBJ2-3, with D possibly TRBD1 on 7 matching bases. CDR3 length: 15 amino acids. V lost 4 bases and J 2 bases, leaving 14 bases between the germline ends. CDR1 and CDR2 (germline): SGHRS, YFSETQ. CDR3 nucleotides: TGCGCCAGCAGCCCCCGGGGGACAGCCACAGATACGCAGTATTTT. This codes for CASSPRGTATDTQYF.

This chain links TRBV29-1 with TRBJ2-3; 7 nucleotides align to TRBD2. Germline assignment: CDR1 SQVTM and CDR2 ANQGSEA. This CDR3 spans 15 amino acids. J lost 9 bases, V lost 3 bases, and 15 bases had no gene match. In DNA form, the CDR3 reads TGCAGCGTTGACGGGGGGTCAGAAAAGCGGATAACGCAGTATTTT. Translating it yields CSVDGGSEKRITQYF.

The rearrangement joins TRBV20-1 to TRBJ2-1; D may correspond to TRBD1 or TRBD2 (5 bases each). The V gene lost 2 bases and the J gene lost 0 bases, with 20 bases spanning the gap. The CDR3 length is 18 residues. The germline CDR1 and CDR2 sequences are DFQATT and SNEGSKA (reference sequence). The chain's CDR3 is CSARQSGTDRSSYNEQFF. As DNA, the CDR3 is TGCAGTGCTAGACAATCCGGGACCGATAGGAGCTCCTACAATGAGCAGTTCTTC.

The CDR3 DNA is TGTGCCTGGAGTGGAACTAGTGAGGAGACCCAGTACTTC. This gives the protein CAWSGTSEETQYF. The chain couples TRBV30 to TRBJ2-5, with TRBD2 as a possible D gene (5 bases). V was pared by 1 base and J by 5 bases, with 11 bases between. The length of the CDR3 is 13 residues. CDR1 is GTSNPN and CDR2 is SVGIG in the germline V gene (reference sequence).

The chain carries TRBV7-3 and TRBJ2-1, with 8 bases lining up with TRBD2. Trimming took 5 bases from V and 9 from J; bases not matched to a gene: 12. This CDR3 is 15 amino acids long. Germline assignment: CDR1 SGHTA and CDR2 FQGTGA. DNA for the CDR3: TGTGCCAGCAGCCCATGGGGACTAGAGGGAGTTGAGCAGTTCTTC. This codes for CASSPWGLEGVEQFF.

This clonotype was seen many times. The chain joins TRBV5-6 to TRBJ2-4, with a tentative D call TRBD1 (6 bases). Germline values: CDR1 SGHDT, CDR2 YYEEEE. V was clipped by 3 bases and J by 0 bases, with 13 bases between them. This CDR3 comprises 16 residues. The CDR3 region is CASSYRTVLAKNIQYF. The CDR3 region has the DNA TGTGCCAGCAGCTACAGGACAGTACTAGCCAAAAACATTCAGTACTTC.

The chain uses TRBV30 and TRBJ1-2; D unclear. V was cut by 3 bases and J by 8 bases, with 10 bases left in between. Germline V lookup: CDR1 GTSNPN, CDR2 SVGIG (reference sequence). The CDR3 is 11 residues long. CDR3 in amino acids: CAWRYIGGYTF. In DNA, the CDR3 is TGTGCCTGGAGGTATATCGGGGGCTACACCTTC. The variable domain in full, completed from reference TRBV30 and TRBJ1-2, reads SQTIHQWPATLVQPVGSPLSLECTVEGTSNPNLYWYRQAAGRGLQLLFYSVGIGQISSEVPQNLSASRPQDRQFILSSKKLLLSDSGFYLCAWRYIGGYTFGSGTRLTVV.

The chain has TRBV12-3 or TRBV12-4 and TRBJ2-1; 12 bases match TRBD2. With V trimmed by 5 bases and J by 4 bases, 9 bases remained unmatched. This CDR3 comprises 17 residues. DNA of the CDR3: TGTGCCAGCAGTCCGCGGACTAGCGGGACCCAGTACAATGAGCAGTTCTTC. Protein product: CASSPRTSGTQYNEQFF.

Worth noting for this clonotype: This CDR3 is missing its conserved last phenylalanine or tryptophan, likely due to a read error. The J gene is TRBJ2-1, the V gene TRBV29-1; 7 bases map to TRBD2. CDR1 and CDR2 from the germline V gene are SQVTM and ANQGSEA. The V gene end was trimmed by 0 bases and the J gene end by 0 bases; junction bases not matched to a gene: 5. The CDR3 is 16 amino acids. The CDR3 loop is CSVEDWWEGSYNEQFL. The DNA of the CDR3 is TGCAGCGTTGAAGATTGGTGGGAGGGCTCCTACAATGAGCAGTTCCTC.

In this sample, this clonotype turned up a few times. The gene calls are TRBV6-5 and TRBJ2-7, with 11 bases fitting TRBD2. Trimming removed 6 bases from V and 2 bases from J; junction bases left unmatched: 6. The CDR3 length is 15 residues. Germline V gene lookup returns CDR1 MNHEY and CDR2 SVGAGI. The CDR3 spells CASRRTSGPPYEQYF. The DNA for the CDR3 is TGTGCCAGCAGGAGGACTAGCGGGCCACCCTACGAGCAGTACTTC.

This rearrangement joins TRBV6-6 to TRBJ2-2; TRBD1 might be the D (5 bases). Trimming pared 7 bases from V and 4 bases from J, leaving 10 bases between. This CDR3 has 13 amino acids. CDR1 is MNHNY, CDR2 SVGAGI, per germline (reference sequence). CDR3 residues: CASTWTSTGELFF. In DNA, the CDR3 is TGTGCCAGCACTTGGACATCCACCGGGGAGCTGTTTTTT.

The chain links TRBV7-6 to TRBJ2-3; D gene ambiguous. The CDR3 has 15 residues. Between the trimmed V and J ends, which lost 0 bases and 6 bases, there was a span of 13 bases. Germline loops: CDR1 SGHVS, CDR2 FNYEAQ. The DNA for the CDR3 is TGTGCCAGCAGCTTAGCGGGAACGGGTTCCGATACGCAGTATTTT. Protein sequence: CASSLAGTGSDTQYF.

V gene TRBV12-3 or TRBV12-4 combines with J gene TRBJ1-3; D is possibly TRBD1 (5 bases). The CDR3 is 17 amino acids. Trimming pared 6 bases from V and 4 bases from J, leaving 22 bases between. This chain's CDR3 is CASSELLGRRQGNTIYF. CDR3 in DNA: TGTGCCAGCAGCGAACTCCTAGGCAGACGACAGGGAAACACCATATATTTT.

The chain employs TRBV7-2 and TRBJ1-1; 8 nucleotides line up with TRBD1. The CDR3 has 13 amino acids. The germline CDR1 and CDR2 sequences are SGHTA and FQGNSA. With V trimmed by 3 bases and J by 7 bases, 4 bases remained unmatched. The DNA of the CDR3 is TGTGCCAGCAGCTTTGGGACAGGCCTTGAAGCTTTCTTT. It yields the protein CASSFGTGLEAFF.